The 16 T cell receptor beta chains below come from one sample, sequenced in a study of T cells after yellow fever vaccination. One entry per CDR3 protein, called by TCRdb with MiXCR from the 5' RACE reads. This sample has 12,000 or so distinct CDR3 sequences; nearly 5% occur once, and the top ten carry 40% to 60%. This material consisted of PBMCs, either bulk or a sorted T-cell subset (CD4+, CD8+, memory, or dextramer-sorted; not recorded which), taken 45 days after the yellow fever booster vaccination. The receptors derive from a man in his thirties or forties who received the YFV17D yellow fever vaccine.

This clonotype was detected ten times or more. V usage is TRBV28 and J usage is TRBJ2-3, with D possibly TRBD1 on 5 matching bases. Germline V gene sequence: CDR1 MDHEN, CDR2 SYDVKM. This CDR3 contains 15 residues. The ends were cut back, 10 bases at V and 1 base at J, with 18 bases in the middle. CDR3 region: CATNPAGLRTDTQYF. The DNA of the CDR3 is TGTGCCACCAACCCCGCAGGGCTACGCACAGATACGCAGTATTTT.

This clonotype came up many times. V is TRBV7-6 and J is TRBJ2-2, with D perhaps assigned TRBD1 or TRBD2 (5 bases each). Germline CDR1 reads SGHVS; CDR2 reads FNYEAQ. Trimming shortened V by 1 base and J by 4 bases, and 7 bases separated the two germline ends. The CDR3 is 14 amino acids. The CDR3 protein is CASSLVGGTGELFF. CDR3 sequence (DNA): TGTGCCAGCAGCTTAGTTGGGGGCACCGGGGAGCTGTTTTTT. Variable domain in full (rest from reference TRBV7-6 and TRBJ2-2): GAGVSQSPRYKVTKRGQDVALRCDPISGHVSLYWYRQALGQGPEFLTYFNYEAQQDKSGLPNDRFSAERPEGSISTLTIQRTEQRDSAMYRCASSLVGGTGELFFGEGSRLTVL.

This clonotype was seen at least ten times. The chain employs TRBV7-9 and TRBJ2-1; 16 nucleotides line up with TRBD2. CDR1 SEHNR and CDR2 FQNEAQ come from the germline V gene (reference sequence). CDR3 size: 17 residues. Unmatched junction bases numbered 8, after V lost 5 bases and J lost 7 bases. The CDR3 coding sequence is TGTGCCAGCAGCCAGCAACCGGGACTAGCGGGAGGGAATGAGCAGTTCTTC. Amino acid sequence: CASSQQPGLAGGNEQFF. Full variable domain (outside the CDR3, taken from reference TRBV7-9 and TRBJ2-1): DTGVSQNPRHKITKRGQNVTFRCDPISEHNRLYWYRQTLGQGPEFLTYFQNEAQLEKSRLLSDRFSAERPKGSFSTLEIQRTEQGDSAMYLCASSQQPGLAGGNEQFFGPGTRLTVL.

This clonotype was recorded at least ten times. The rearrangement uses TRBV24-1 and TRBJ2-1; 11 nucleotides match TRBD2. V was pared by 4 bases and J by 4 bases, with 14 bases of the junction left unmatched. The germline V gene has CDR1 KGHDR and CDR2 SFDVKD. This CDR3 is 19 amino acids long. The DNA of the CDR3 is TGTGCCACCAGTGACACCCGACTGTCGACTAGCGGGACTTACAATGAGCAGTTCTTC. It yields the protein CATSDTRLSTSGTYNEQFF.

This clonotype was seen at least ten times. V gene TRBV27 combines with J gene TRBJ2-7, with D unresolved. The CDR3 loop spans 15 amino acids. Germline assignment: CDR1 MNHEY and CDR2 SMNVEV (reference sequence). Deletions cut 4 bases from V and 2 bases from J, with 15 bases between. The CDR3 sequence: CASSSYLEHPYEQYF. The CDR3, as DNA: TGTGCCAGCAGTTCCTACCTTGAACACCCCTACGAGCAGTACTTC.

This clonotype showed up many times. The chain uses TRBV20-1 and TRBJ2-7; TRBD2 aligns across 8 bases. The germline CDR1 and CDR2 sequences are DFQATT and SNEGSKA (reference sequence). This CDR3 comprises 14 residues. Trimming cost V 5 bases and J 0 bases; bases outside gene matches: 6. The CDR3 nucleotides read TGCAGTGCTTCGGTTAGCGGGACCTCCTACGAGCAGTACTTC. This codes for CSASVSGTSYEQYF.

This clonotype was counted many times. This chain's CDR3 is CASSWPTSGSNTGELFF. The DNA of the CDR3 is TGCGCCAGCAGCTGGCCGACTAGCGGGAGTAACACCGGGGAGCTGTTTTTT. The gene calls are TRBV5-1 and TRBJ2-2; the match to TRBD2 covers 12 bases. This CDR3 has 17 residues. Germline assignment: CDR1 SGHRS and CDR2 YFSETQ. The J segment lost 2 bases and the V segment lost 3 bases, leaving 5 bases of the junction unmatched.

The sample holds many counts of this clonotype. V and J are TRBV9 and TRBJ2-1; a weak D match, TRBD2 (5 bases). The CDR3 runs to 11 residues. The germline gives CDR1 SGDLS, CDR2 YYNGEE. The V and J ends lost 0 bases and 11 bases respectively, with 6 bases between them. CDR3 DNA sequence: TGTGCCAGCAGCGTAGGCGGGCAGCAGTTCTTC. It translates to CASSVGGQQFF. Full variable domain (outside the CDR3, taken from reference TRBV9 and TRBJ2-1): DSGVTQTPKHLITATGQRVTLRCSPRSGDLSVYWYQQSLDQGLQFLIQYYNGEERAKGNILERFSAQQFPDLHSELNLSSLELGDSALYFCASSVGGQQFFGPGTRLTVL.

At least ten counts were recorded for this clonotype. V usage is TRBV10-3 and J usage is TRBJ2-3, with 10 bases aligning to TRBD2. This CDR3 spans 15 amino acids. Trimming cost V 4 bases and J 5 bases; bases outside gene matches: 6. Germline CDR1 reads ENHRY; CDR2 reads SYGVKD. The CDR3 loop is CAISGAGGPQDTQYF. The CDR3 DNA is TGTGCCATCAGTGGAGCGGGAGGGCCGCAAGATACGCAGTATTTT.

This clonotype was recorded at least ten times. The CDR3 region is CASSNRQGGEKLFF. The CDR3 coding sequence is TGTGCCAGCAGCAACCGACAGGGTGGCGAAAAACTGTTTTTT. This sequence joins TRBV7-2 and TRBJ1-4, with 7 bases lining up with TRBD1. This CDR3 is 14 amino acids long. The V segment lost 5 bases and the J segment 8 bases; nucleotides outside the gene matches: 8. The V gene's germline CDR1 is SGHTA and CDR2 FQGNSA.

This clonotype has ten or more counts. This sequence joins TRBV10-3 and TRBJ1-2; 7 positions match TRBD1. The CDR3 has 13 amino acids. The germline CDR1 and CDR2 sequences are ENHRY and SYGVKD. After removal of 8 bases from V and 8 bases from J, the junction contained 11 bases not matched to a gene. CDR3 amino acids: CAIVDREYEGYTF. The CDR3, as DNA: TGTGCCATCGTCGACAGGGAGTACGAGGGCTACACCTTC.

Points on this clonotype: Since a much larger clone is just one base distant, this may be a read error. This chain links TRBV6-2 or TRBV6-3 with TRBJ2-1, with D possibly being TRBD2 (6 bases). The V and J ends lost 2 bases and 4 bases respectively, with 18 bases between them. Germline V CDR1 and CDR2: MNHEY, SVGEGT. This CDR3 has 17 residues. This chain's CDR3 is CASSYERVREYYNEQFF. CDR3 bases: TGTGCCAGCAGTTACGAGCGCGTCCGGGAGTATTACAATGAGCAGTTCTTC.

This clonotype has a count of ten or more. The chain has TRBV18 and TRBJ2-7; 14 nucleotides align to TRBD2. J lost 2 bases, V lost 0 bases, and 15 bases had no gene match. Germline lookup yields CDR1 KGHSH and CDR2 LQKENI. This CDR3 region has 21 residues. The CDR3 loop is CASSPPNTFGTSGRSTYEQYF. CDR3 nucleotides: TGTGCCAGCTCACCACCCAACACGTTCGGGACTAGCGGGAGAAGCACCTACGAGCAGTACTTC.

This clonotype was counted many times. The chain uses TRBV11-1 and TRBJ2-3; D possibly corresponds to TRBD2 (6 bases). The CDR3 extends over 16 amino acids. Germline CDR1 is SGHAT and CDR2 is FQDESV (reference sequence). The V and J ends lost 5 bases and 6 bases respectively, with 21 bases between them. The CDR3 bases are TGTGCCAGCAGCAGCGCCGGGACTCAGGTGGGGGATACGCAGTATTTT. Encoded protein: CASSSAGTQVGDTQYF.

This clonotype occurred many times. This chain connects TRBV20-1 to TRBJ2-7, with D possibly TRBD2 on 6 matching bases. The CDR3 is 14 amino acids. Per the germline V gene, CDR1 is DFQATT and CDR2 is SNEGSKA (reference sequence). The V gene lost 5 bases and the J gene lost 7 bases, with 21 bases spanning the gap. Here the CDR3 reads CSAGGITSLGEQYF. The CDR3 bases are TGCAGTGCTGGCGGAATCACTAGCTTGGGGGAGCAGTACTTC.

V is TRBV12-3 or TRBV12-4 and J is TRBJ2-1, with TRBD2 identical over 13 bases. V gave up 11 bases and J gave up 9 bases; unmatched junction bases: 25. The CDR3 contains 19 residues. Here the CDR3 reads CAFIPGLAGPRAVYGEQFF. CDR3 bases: TGTGCCTTCATCCCGGGACTAGCGGGACCCAGGGCGGTATATGGTGAGCAGTTCTTC.